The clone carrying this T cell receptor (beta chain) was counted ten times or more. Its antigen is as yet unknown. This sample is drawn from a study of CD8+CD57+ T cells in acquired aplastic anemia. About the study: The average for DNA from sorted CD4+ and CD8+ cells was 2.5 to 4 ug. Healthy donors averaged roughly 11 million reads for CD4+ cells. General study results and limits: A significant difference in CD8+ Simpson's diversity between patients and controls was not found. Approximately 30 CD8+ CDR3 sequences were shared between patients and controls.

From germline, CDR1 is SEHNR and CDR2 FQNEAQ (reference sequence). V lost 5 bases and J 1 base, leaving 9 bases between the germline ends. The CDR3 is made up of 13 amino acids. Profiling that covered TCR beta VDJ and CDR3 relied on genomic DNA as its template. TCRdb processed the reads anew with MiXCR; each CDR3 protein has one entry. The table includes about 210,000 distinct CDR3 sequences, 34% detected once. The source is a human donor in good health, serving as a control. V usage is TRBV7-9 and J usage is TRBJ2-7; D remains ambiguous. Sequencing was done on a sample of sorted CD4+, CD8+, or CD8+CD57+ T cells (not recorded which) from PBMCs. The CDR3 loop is CASSRSESYEQYF. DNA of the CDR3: TGTGCCAGCAGCCGATCCGAGTCCTACGAGCAGTACTTC.